These 8 T cell receptor beta chains were all obtained from the same sample, sequenced in a study of cytomegalovirus exposure and HLA in healthy donors. Vbeta (60) and Jbeta (13) primers were used in the PCR. Sequenced by immunoSEQ multiplex PCR; TCRdb stores in-frame clones only, minus some. This table has around 150,000 clones, around 77% appearing once. The sample consisted of PBMCs. The receptor set was obtained from a woman in her twenties or thirties in good health and CMV-seronegative.

The chain combines TRBV27 with TRBJ2-4; a possible D gene is TRBD2 (5 bases). The germline V gene has CDR1 MNHEY and CDR2 SMNVEV (reference sequence). This CDR3 spans 16 amino acids. V was pared by 2 bases and J by 1 base, with 12 bases between. This chain's CDR3 is CASSLQAPGAKNIQYF. The DNA of the CDR3 is TGTGCCAGCAGTTTACAGGCCCCGGGGGCCAAAAACATTCAGTACTTC.

This chain links TRBV5-8 with TRBJ1-5, with 10 bases lining up with TRBD1. The germline V gene has CDR1 SGHTS and CDR2 YDEGEE. The V and J ends lost 3 bases and 6 bases, in that order; junction bases with no gene match: 9. The CDR3 covers 16 residues. CDR3 in DNA: TGTGCCAGCAGCTCTTGGGACAGGGGATTGTTTCAGCCCCAGCATTTT. The encoded protein is CASSSWDRGLFQPQHF.

The chain employs TRBV7-3 and TRBJ1-1, with D perhaps matching TRBD1 (6 bases). From germline, CDR1 is SGHTA and CDR2 FQGTGA. Trimming left V 5 bases short and J 0 bases short, with 10 bases between. This CDR3 contains 14 residues. This chain's CDR3 is CASSAGTLNTEAFF. As DNA, the CDR3 is TGTGCCAGCAGCGCCGGGACATTGAACACTGAAGCTTTCTTT.

V and J are TRBV7-9 and TRBJ1-2, with D unresolved. This CDR3 spans 13 amino acids. V was pared by 1 base and J by 7 bases, with 10 bases between. In germline, CDR1 is SEHNR, CDR2 FQNEAQ (reference sequence). The CDR3 nucleotides are TGTGCCAGCAGCTTAGGAGGTTCGGTTGGCTACACCTTC. Its protein product is CASSLGGSVGYTF. The whole variable domain, remainder taken from reference TRBV7-9 and TRBJ1-2, is DTGVSQNPRHKITKRGQNVTFRCDPISEHNRLYWYRQTLGQGPEFLTYFQNEAQLEKSRLLSDRFSAERPKGSFSTLEIQRTEQGDSAMYLCASSLGGSVGYTFGSGTRLTVV.

The DNA for the CDR3 is TGTGCCAGCAGATCCGGGGACAGGGAGAATCAGCCCCAGCATTTT. This translates into CASRSGDRENQPQHF. The rearrangement links TRBV6-6 to TRBJ1-5, with TRBD1 matching 9 bases. Unmatched junction bases numbered 7, after V lost 6 bases and J lost 4 bases. The CDR3 runs 15 residues. Germline loops: CDR1 MNHNY, CDR2 SVGAGI (reference sequence).

The rearrangement uses TRBV5-1 and TRBJ1-1; the D gene is possibly TRBD1 (6 bases). This CDR3 is built from 13 residues. CDR1 is SGHRS and CDR2 is YFSETQ in the germline V gene. V shed 1 base and J shed 7 bases, with 11 bases lying between them. CDR3 residues: CASSLRGADEAFF. CDR3 DNA: TGCGCCAGCAGCTTGCGGGGGGCGGATGAAGCTTTCTTT.

V usage is TRBV5-1 and J usage is TRBJ2-7, with D unclear. Trimming took 0 bases from V and 4 from J, leaving 20 bases between them. The CDR3 contains 17 residues. Germline V gene lookup returns CDR1 SGHRS and CDR2 YFSETQ. The CDR3, as DNA: TGCGCCAGCAGCTTGGAGGTTCCAGGCTCAGTTTCTTACGAGCAGTACTTC. It translates to CASSLEVPGSVSYEQYF.

The rearrangement links TRBV4-1 to TRBJ2-2; maybe TRBD1 (5 bases). The germline V gene has CDR1 MGHRA and CDR2 YSYEKL. V lost 0 bases to trimming and J lost 6 bases, with 8 bases between them. The CDR3 extends over 14 amino acids. CDR3 region: CASSQDRVAGELFF. The CDR3, as DNA: TGCGCCAGCAGCCAAGACAGGGTCGCCGGGGAGCTGTTTTTT.